This TCR beta chain was captured in a study of chemoradiotherapy in HPV16-positive cancers. Generated by immunoSEQ multiplex PCR, the TCRdb table keeps only in-frame clones and is missing some. The data hold over 15,000 clones, with approximately 75% observed a single time. Looked up from germline, CDR1 is SGHVS and CDR2 is FQNEAQ. The CDR3 consists of 13 residues. After removal of 5 bases from V and 4 bases from J, the junction contained 4 bases not matched to a gene. The source of this sequence is a human donor with HPV-associated anogenital cancer. Collection took place from a patient who underwent chemoradiotherapy. The V gene is TRBV7-8, the J gene TRBJ1-2; 7 bases line up with TRBD1. CDR3: CASSDRDSYGYTF. CDR3 coding DNA: TGTGCCAGCAGCGACCGGGACAGCTATGGCTACACCTTC.